This TCR beta chain was identified during a study of read filtering for tumor transcriptome and immune sequencing. Study-wide context: Among patients, approximately 16 were male and 14 female, aged roughly 45 to 80 (mean approximately 62).

In germline, CDR1 is MGHDK, CDR2 SYGVNS. The CDR3 extends over 12 amino acids. With V trimmed by 7 bases and J by 5 bases, 4 bases remained unmatched. Notes on the study in general: IR-seq captured clonotypes deeper and more reliably than RNA-seq.

This clonotype has more than one count but fewer than ten. Antigen unknown. Molecular barcoded adaptors covering alpha/delta and beta/gamma chains were used on 400 ng RNA. TCRdb passed the reads through MiXCR, listing each CDR3 protein once. Of some 140,000 distinct CDR3 sequences listed, less than 15% were seen once; the top ten hold more than 6.5%. The clonotype originates from a donor at least 40 years old with multiple myeloma. Sequenced material: a population of CD138-negative cells sorted from bone marrow. The chain joins TRBV25-1 to TRBJ1-1; TRBD1 agrees at 7 bases. This CDR3 reads CASMRGRTEAFF. Written as DNA, the CDR3 is TGTGCCAGCATGAGGGGGCGAACTGAAGCTTTCTTT.